The 29 T cell receptor beta chains given below trace back to one sample, sequenced in a study of T cell repertoires in cytomegalovirus infection. TCRdb recomputed calls from the reads with MiXCR, one row per CDR3 protein. The data contain 680,000 or so distinct CDR3 sequences, about a third of them singletons. The sequenced sample consisted of PBMCs. Every receptor here comes from a human donor in good health (CMV status not recorded). Some clones in this sample may be carry-over from other donors' samples.

J is TRBJ1-5 and V is TRBV6-8; a weak D match, TRBD1 (6 bases). Germline values: CDR1 MNHGY, CDR2 SAAAGT. With 6 bases removed from V and 5 bases from J, the gap between germline ends came to 11 bases. The CDR3 extends over 13 amino acids. CDR3 bases: TGTGCCAGCAGCCACAGGGCGGATCAGCCCCAGCATTTT. Its protein is CASSHRADQPQHF.

The rearrangement uses TRBV6-2 or TRBV6-3 and TRBJ1-2, with TRBD1 matching 8 bases. Germline assignment: CDR1 MNHEY and CDR2 SVGEGT. The CDR3 sequence is 17 residues long. The V and J ends lost 8 bases and 4 bases, in that order; junction bases with no gene match: 18. The CDR3 DNA reads TGTGCCAGCGTTACCCACCTCCAGGGGGCGTCGGGCTATGGCTACACCTTC. Translating it yields CASVTHLQGASGYGYTF.

This clonotype was seen a handful of times. The V call is TRBV25-1, the J call TRBJ1-1; 7 nucleotides match TRBD1. CDR3 length: 15 residues. Per the germline V gene, CDR1 is MGHDK and CDR2 is SYGVNS. V was pared by 3 bases and J by 0 bases, with 4 bases of the junction left unmatched. CDR3 bases: TGTGCCAGCAGTGACCGGGACAGCTTGAACACTGAAGCTTTCTTT. Protein product: CASSDRDSLNTEAFF.

CDR3 amino acids: CASSLDLTGAGNTIYF. Written as DNA, the CDR3 is TGTGCCAGCAGCTTAGATCTGACAGGGGCTGGAAACACCATATATTTT. V and J are TRBV7-9 and TRBJ1-3, with 8 bases fitting TRBD1. Germline V lookup: CDR1 SEHNR, CDR2 FQNEAQ (reference sequence). V dropped 1 base and J dropped 2; count of bases not matched to a gene: 4. CDR3 length equals 16 residues.

This clonotype has ten or more counts. The gene calls are TRBV7-7 and TRBJ2-6, with 9 bases matching TRBD1. Germline V lookup: CDR1 SSHAT, CDR2 FNYEAQ (reference sequence). The CDR3 runs 17 residues. The CDR3 spells CASGPGQGRSGANVLTF. In nucleotides, the CDR3 is TGTGCTAGTGGACCGGGACAGGGACGCTCTGGGGCCAACGTCCTGACTTTC.

The chain recombines TRBV5-1 with TRBJ1-4; weak D call: TRBD1 (5 bases). V dropped 4 bases and J dropped 8 bases, with 15 bases sitting between them. This CDR3 is built from 14 residues. The V gene's germline CDR1 is SGHRS and CDR2 YFSETQ. This CDR3 reads CASSGGDGGEKLFF. Here the CDR3 DNA reads TGCGCCAGCAGCGGTGGAGATGGGGGGGAAAAACTGTTTTTT.

This clonotype was recorded a few times. The chain combines TRBV6-6 with TRBJ1-1; TRBD1 agrees at 7 bases. J gave up 5 bases and V 10 bases, and 7 bases lay outside the gene matches. This CDR3 contains 12 residues. Germline assignment: CDR1 MNHNY and CDR2 SVGAGI (reference sequence). CDR3: CATRQGNTEAFF. CDR3 coding DNA: TGTGCCACGAGACAGGGAAATACTGAAGCTTTCTTT.

This clonotype was found a few times. The rearrangement joins TRBV7-6 to TRBJ2-2; D uncertain. The V gene lost 2 bases and the J gene lost 4 bases, with 14 bases spanning the gap. The CDR3 spans 16 residues. The germline gives CDR1 SGHVS, CDR2 FNYEAQ. CDR3 region: CASSLKKYHPTGELFF. In nucleotides, the CDR3 is TGTGCCAGCAGCTTAAAGAAGTATCACCCCACCGGGGAGCTGTTTTTT.

This clonotype was counted between two and nine times. The chain recombines TRBV7-6 with TRBJ2-2, with a weak D call TRBD2 (6 bases). Trimming stripped 6 bases from V and 3 bases from J, with 11 bases between. CDR3 length: 14 residues. Germline V gene lookup returns CDR1 SGHVS and CDR2 FNYEAQ. CDR3 region: CASRGTRDTGELFF. The CDR3 DNA reads TGTGCCAGCAGAGGGACTCGGGACACCGGGGAGCTGTTTTTT.

The table lists this clonotype with a few counts. The V and J genes are TRBV5-4 and TRBJ1-2; unclear D gene. CDR1 and CDR2 from the germline V gene are SGHNT and YYREEE (reference sequence). The V gene lost 1 base and the J gene lost 3 bases, with 10 bases spanning the gap. The CDR3 is 14 amino acids. As DNA, the CDR3 is TGTGCCAGCAGCTTGAGCGGGAGCCACTATGGCTACACCTTC. This codes for CASSLSGSHYGYTF.

The chain links TRBV19 to TRBJ2-5; D not certain. V was pared by 7 bases and J by 3 bases, with 15 bases between. There are 14 residues in the CDR3. The germline V gene has CDR1 LNHDA and CDR2 SQIVND (reference sequence). The CDR3 reads CASTPGPLEETQYF. Written as DNA, the CDR3 is TGTGCCAGTACCCCCGGACCGTTGGAAGAGACCCAGTACTTC.

This clonotype was recorded a few times. Written as DNA, the CDR3 is TGTGCCAGCAGCTACGGGACAGGGAGGATCCTCTATGGCTACACCTTC. Amino acid sequence: CASSYGTGRILYGYTF. The chain couples TRBV7-9 to TRBJ1-2, with TRBD1 matching 9 bases. CDR3 length: 16 residues. CDR1 is SEHNR, CDR2 FQNEAQ, per germline (reference sequence). The J segment lost 4 bases and the V segment lost 4 bases, leaving 10 bases of the junction unmatched.

A few counts support this clonotype. The chain links TRBV7-2 to TRBJ1-1; D unclear. V was pared by 0 bases and J by 10 bases, with 15 bases between. CDR3 size: 14 residues. Germline CDR1 is SGHTA and CDR2 is FQGNSA. As DNA, the CDR3 is TGTGCCAGCAGCTTAGCGCCGTTCCCTCCCCCAGCTTTCTTT. This sequence encodes CASSLAPFPPPAFF.

The chain is built from TRBV2 and TRBJ1-1, with 7 bases lining up with TRBD1. This CDR3 spans 16 amino acids. Trimming removed 6 bases from V and 6 bases from J; junction bases left unmatched: 16. The V gene's germline CDR1 is SNHLY and CDR2 FYNNEI. As DNA, the CDR3 is TGTGCCAGCAGCGCAAATGAGCCGGGACAGTCCCCTGAAGCTTTCTTT. It yields the protein CASSANEPGQSPEAFF.

This clonotype was counted ten times or more. The rearrangement joins TRBV12-3 or TRBV12-4 to TRBJ1-3; maybe TRBD1 (6 bases). This CDR3 comprises 17 residues. The V and J ends lost 8 bases and 2 bases respectively, with 22 bases between them. CDR3 region: CASGDQDRFGTGNTIYF. The CDR3 DNA follows: TGTGCCAGCGGTGATCAAGACAGGTTTGGAACTGGAAACACCATATATTTT.

In its sample, this clonotype was seen a few times. The V gene is TRBV5-4, the J gene TRBJ2-7; no firm D call. The CDR3 loop spans 14 amino acids. V gave up 4 bases and J gave up 5 bases, with 16 bases separating them. Germline assignment: CDR1 SGHNT and CDR2 YYREEE (reference sequence). CDR3 nucleotide sequence: TGTGCCAGCAGCCCCGGACCAGCGCCCCACGAGCAGTACTTC. As protein: CASSPGPAPHEQYF.

This clonotype was detected ten times or more. This chain uses TRBV7-2 with TRBJ1-2; no reliable D call. This CDR3 region has 13 residues. Per the germline V gene, CDR1 is SGHTA and CDR2 is FQGNSA. Trimming pared 6 bases from V and 3 bases from J, leaving 11 bases between. CDR3 residues: CASRLTQDYGYTF. The CDR3 nucleotides are TGTGCCAGCAGATTGACGCAAGACTATGGCTACACCTTC.

The J gene is TRBJ2-3, the V gene TRBV7-9, with 9 nucleotides matching TRBD2. Looked up from germline, CDR1 is SEHNR and CDR2 is FQNEAQ (reference sequence). J gave up 5 bases and V 1 base, and 7 bases lay outside the gene matches. The CDR3 totals 16 residues. The CDR3 region has the DNA TGTGCCAGCAGCTTAGTCCGGACTAGCGATCAAGATACGCAGTATTTT. Translating gives CASSLVRTSDQDTQYF.

The chain links TRBV27 to TRBJ2-7; D gene uncertain. This CDR3 has 13 amino acids. Trimming removed 2 bases from V and 2 bases from J, with 7 bases in between. CDR1 is MNHEY, CDR2 SMNVEV, per germline (reference sequence). CDR3 DNA: TGTGCCAGCAGTTTAAGTATCACCTACGAGCAGTACTTC. Protein: CASSLSITYEQYF.

The table lists this clonotype with many counts. The gene calls are TRBV7-2 and TRBJ2-3, with TRBD2 matching over 8 bases. This CDR3 has 20 amino acids. The germline V gene encodes CDR1 SGHTA and CDR2 FQGNSA. The trim removed 0 bases at V and 2 bases at J, leaving 16 bases unmatched. In nucleotides, the CDR3 is TGTGCCAGCAGCTTAGCGAGATGGGACGGGAGGGCCTCTAACACAGATACGCAGTATTTT. Translating gives CASSLARWDGRASNTDTQYF.

The chain has TRBV27 and TRBJ1-1; unclear D gene. Per germline, CDR1 MNHEY and CDR2 SMNVEV (reference sequence). V lost 2 bases and J 6 bases, leaving 10 bases between the germline ends. This CDR3 spans 13 amino acids. This chain's CDR3 is CASSLGISAEAFF. CDR3 bases: TGTGCCAGCAGTTTAGGGATAAGCGCTGAAGCTTTCTTT.

This clonotype has a handful of counts. V gene TRBV11-2 combines with J gene TRBJ2-2; D gene uncertain. Germline CDR1 is SGHAT and CDR2 is FQNNGV. Deletions cut 3 bases from V and 8 bases from J, with 7 bases between. The CDR3 contains 12 residues. The DNA for the CDR3 is TGTGCCAGCAGCTTGTCAGATGGGGAGCTGTTTTTT. This encodes CASSLSDGELFF.

In this sample, this clonotype turned up a few times. The chain uses TRBV12-3 or TRBV12-4 and TRBJ1-1; D not certain. The CDR3 runs to 15 residues. The germline V and J ends were trimmed by 6 bases and 0 bases, with 14 bases remaining between them. CDR3 region: CASSLEALMNTEAFF. The CDR3 DNA reads as TGTGCCAGCAGCCTAGAGGCTTTGATGAACACTGAAGCTTTCTTT.

This clonotype was counted between two and nine times. The chain joins TRBV28 to TRBJ1-5; 8 bases match TRBD1. V lost 5 bases and J lost 6; bases outside the gene matches: 6. Germline V gene lookup returns CDR1 MDHEN and CDR2 SYDVKM. This CDR3 region has 14 residues. CDR3 protein: CASSRGQGFQPQHF. The CDR3, as DNA: TGTGCCAGCAGTCGCGGACAGGGCTTTCAGCCCCAGCATTTT.

The chain combines TRBV4-1 with TRBJ1-4, with D possibly TRBD1 on 5 matching bases. Per germline, CDR1 MGHRA and CDR2 YSYEKL. Trimming shortened V by 4 bases and J by 4 bases, and 10 bases separated the two germline ends. This CDR3 has 14 amino acids. Written as DNA, the CDR3 is TGCGCCAGCAGCCTACAGGTACTTAATGAAAAACTGTTTTTT. The encoded protein is CASSLQVLNEKLFF.

The V call is TRBV23-1, the J call TRBJ1-2; D perhaps matches TRBD1 (6 bases). TRBV23-1 is an ORF, and what it does is uncertain. The V end lost 0 bases, the J end lost 8 bases, and 25 bases lay between the germline ends. The CDR3 contains 18 residues. The CDR3 nucleotides are TGCGCCAGCAGTCAATCCGGGGGCCGCGGACAGTCCCGGCAAGGCTACACCTTC. Translating it yields CASSQSGGRGQSRQGYTF.

For the CDR3, the DNA is TGTGCCAGCAGCTTTAACAGGGGGCAGGGGGAGACCCAGTACTTC. This sequence encodes CASSFNRGQGETQYF. This chain connects TRBV7-2 to TRBJ2-5, with 9 nucleotides matching TRBD1. Per germline, CDR1 SGHTA and CDR2 FQGNSA. J gave up 5 bases and V 3 bases, and 7 bases lay outside the gene matches. This CDR3 is 15 amino acids long.

This clonotype was picked up one time. The chain couples TRBV15 to TRBJ1-1; D gene ambiguous. Looked up from germline, CDR1 is LNHNV and CDR2 is YYDKDF (reference sequence). The V end was cut by 1 base, the J end by 3 bases, with 12 bases between. This CDR3 is built from 15 residues. CDR3 sequence (DNA): TGTGCCACCAGCAGAGTTGGCAGTTCAGACACTGAAGCTTTCTTT. It specifies CATSRVGSSDTEAFF.

This clonotype was seen many times. The chain joins TRBV7-2 to TRBJ2-4, with D unclear. The CDR3 spans 14 residues. Trimming left V 4 bases short and J 1 base short, with 8 bases between. From germline, CDR1 is SGHTA and CDR2 FQGNSA. This CDR3 reads CASSSASAKNIQYF. CDR3 in DNA: TGTGCCAGCAGCTCGGCATCCGCCAAAAACATTCAGTACTTC.